This TCR beta chain was captured in a study of metastatic and nonmetastatic thyroid tumors (dated by TCRdb to the early 2020s). Notes on the research overall: Repertoires were compared across peripheral blood and tumor or nodule tissue samples from malignant and benign thyroid patients.

This clone is assessed as medium-sized (0.01 to 0.1%). This clone's antigen is unknown. No per-base quality is available; no much larger clone lies one base away. No treatment had been received by any patient before thyroid surgery. Patient clinical samples collected from the early 2010s to the late 2010s were retrospectively analysed using T-cell receptor beta sequencing. CDR1 is given as SGHDT and CDR2 as YYEEEE, both from the germline V gene. The CDR3 starts with the cysteine, ends with the phenylalanine, and has 17 residues. Solely the CDR3 DNA is kept, with 51 bases framed from the first base. The V and J ends are trimmed by 1 base and 3 bases, leaving 18 bases between them. Broad study findings and their caveats: TCR beta diversity was reported as significantly higher in malignant tumors than in benign nodules, in both blood and tumor samples.

The receptor library was made with PCR. Sequencing was performed on an Illumina HiSeq 4000. The TCR beta-chain CDR3 region of each patient was profiled by high-throughput sequencing. The study's processing was this. A classifier to discriminate distant-metastatic papillary thyroid cancer patients was built from CDR3 differences across clinicopathological groups. To measure repertoire diversity the researchers used the Shannon index, while the Morisita-Horn index served to gauge how similar the tumor and blood repertoires were. TCRdb trimmed public reads at Q25 via fastp, called clones via MiXCR and kept in-frame beta chains. None of the V and J calls come from the authors' own analysis; TCRdb made them. For this sample the table gives about 13,000 clones, of which around a third were detected only once. The ten largest clones capture approximately 12% of the sample.

This receptor chain uses TRBV5-6 and TRBJ2-3; no D gene call is confident. The sample was tumor tissue. The origin of this receptor is a male donor with papillary thyroid cancer or a benign thyroid nodule (not recorded which). Some clones in this sample may be carry-over from other donors' samples. The CDR3 has the sequence CASSLYYLGPRTDTQYF. The base sequence is TGTGCCAGCAGCTTGTATTATTTGGGTCCTCGAACAGATACGCAGTATTTT.